This entry lists 16 T cell receptor beta chains sequenced from one sample in a study of cytomegalovirus exposure and HLA in healthy donors. Generated by immunoSEQ multiplex PCR, the TCRdb table keeps only in-frame clones and is missing some. The sample lists 220,000 or so clones, approximately 80% occurring once. The sequenced sample was PBMCs. These receptors all stem from a young woman in good health and CMV-seropositive.

V and J are TRBV2 and TRBJ2-1, with D possibly being TRBD2 (6 bases). In germline, CDR1 is SNHLY, CDR2 FYNNEI. The V and J ends lost 1 base and 2 bases respectively, with 15 bases between them. CDR3 size: 17 residues. The CDR3 sequence: CASSEGVQEGPYNEQFF. Written as DNA, the CDR3 is TGTGCCAGCAGTGAAGGGGTTCAGGAGGGTCCCTACAATGAGCAGTTCTTC.

The chain joins TRBV9 to TRBJ2-7, with D unresolved. The germline gives CDR1 SGDLS, CDR2 YYNGEE. V was pared by 0 bases and J by 7 bases, with 14 bases between. The CDR3 runs 14 residues. Written as DNA, the CDR3 is TGTGCCAGCAGCGTAGAATGGTCCTCAAGAGAGCAGTACTTC. Translated, it gives CASSVEWSSREQYF.

V usage is TRBV7-8 and J usage is TRBJ1-2; D ambiguous. Germline V gives CDR1 SGHVS, CDR2 FQNEAQ. The V gene lost 1 base and the J gene lost 8 bases, with 14 bases spanning the gap. The CDR3 runs 14 residues. This chain's CDR3 is CASSLDEGPLGYTF. The CDR3 bases are TGTGCCAGCAGCTTAGATGAGGGTCCCTTAGGCTACACCTTC.

The chain couples TRBV30 to TRBJ1-1; D is perhaps TRBD1 (6 bases). The germline V gene encodes CDR1 GTSNPN and CDR2 SVGIG (reference sequence). V shed 1 base and J shed 4 bases, with 10 bases lying between them. The CDR3 sequence is 13 residues long. The DNA of the CDR3 is TGTGCCTGGAGTGGGAAGGGGGGCACTGAAGCTTTCTTT. It is translated as CAWSGKGGTEAFF.

V usage is TRBV2 and J usage is TRBJ1-2; no clear D gene. Trimming left V 7 bases short and J 7 bases short, with 25 bases between. The CDR3 runs 16 residues. Germline V lookup: CDR1 SNHLY, CDR2 FYNNEI. The CDR3 sequence is CASMGRINPSRGGYTF. CDR3 DNA sequence: TGTGCCAGCATGGGCAGAATCAACCCTAGCAGAGGTGGCTACACCTTC.

This chain joins TRBV30 and TRBJ2-5; no definite D call. The CDR3 spans 13 residues. V lost 0 bases to trimming and J lost 5 bases, with 10 bases between them. CDR1 is GTSNPN, CDR2 SVGIG, per germline (reference sequence). The CDR3 here is CAWSVVSWETQYF. The CDR3 DNA is TGTGCCTGGAGTGTGGTTAGCTGGGAGACCCAGTACTTC. Combining the CDR3 with reference TRBV30 and TRBJ2-5 gives the whole variable domain SQTIHQWPATLVQPVGSPLSLECTVEGTSNPNLYWYRQAAGRGLQLLFYSVGIGQISSEVPQNLSASRPQDRQFILSSKKLLLSDSGFYLCAWSVVSWETQYFGPGTRLLVL.

The gene calls are TRBV5-1 and TRBJ1-5; D is ambiguous. There are 13 residues in the CDR3. Trimming stripped 3 bases from V and 9 bases from J, with 13 bases between. Per germline, CDR1 SGHRS and CDR2 YFSETQ. The CDR3 sequence is CASSSELSSPQHF. In DNA form, the CDR3 reads TGCGCCAGCAGCTCCGAATTGTCCTCGCCCCAGCATTTT.

This clone was detected once. This chain connects TRBV15 to TRBJ2-7; D is undetermined. The CDR3 consists of 14 residues. Trimming took 0 bases from V and 2 from J, leaving 8 bases between them. Germline V CDR1 and CDR2: LNHNV, YYDKDF (reference sequence). This CDR3 is CATSREAGTYEQYF. CDR3 nucleotide sequence: TGTGCCACCAGCAGAGAGGCAGGCACCTACGAGCAGTACTTC. The full variable domain, with the rest looked up from reference TRBV15 and TRBJ2-7, is DAMVIQNPRYQVTQFGKPVTLSCSQTLNHNVMYWYQQKSSQAPKLLFHYYDKDFNNEADTPDNFQSRRPNTSFCFLDIRSPGLGDTAMYLCATSREAGTYEQYFGPGTRLTVT.

This clone was seen just once. This chain uses TRBV4-2 with TRBJ2-2, with 9 bases fitting TRBD1. Trimming removed 3 bases from V and 5 bases from J; junction bases left unmatched: 10. The CDR3 contains 17 residues. Germline CDR1 and CDR2: LGHNA and YNFKEQ. CDR3 sequence (DNA): TGTGCCAGCAGCCAGGAACAGGGGGCGCGTAAGACCGGGGAGCTGTTTTTT. Its translation: CASSQEQGARKTGELFF.

Here the CDR3 DNA reads TGCGCCAGCAGCCGATCCGGGACGGCGAATGAAAAACTGTTTTTT. This encodes CASSRSGTANEKLFF. The rearrangement links TRBV4-1 to TRBJ1-4; tentatively, D is TRBD1 (5 bases). The germline V and J ends were trimmed by 4 bases and 5 bases, with 14 bases remaining between them. The length of the CDR3 is 15 residues. Looked up from germline, CDR1 is MGHRA and CDR2 is YSYEKL.

The V and J genes are TRBV14 and TRBJ1-1, with TRBD1 matching over 9 bases. The germline CDR1 and CDR2 sequences are SGHDN and FVKESK. Trimming took 5 bases from V and 4 from J; bases not matched to a gene: 8. The CDR3 consists of 15 residues. This CDR3 is CASSSYRGRLTEAFF. CDR3 in DNA: TGTGCCAGCAGCTCCTACAGGGGGCGTCTCACTGAAGCTTTCTTT.

The DNA of the CDR3 is TGTGCCAGCAGTTTAAATGCACAAATCGCGTCTTACGAGCAGTACTTC. This gives the protein CASSLNAQIASYEQYF. The chain uses TRBV27 and TRBJ2-7; D unclear. The CDR3 length is 16 residues. The germline V gene has CDR1 MNHEY and CDR2 SMNVEV (reference sequence). The V end was cut by 2 bases, the J end by 4 bases, with 18 bases between.

The sample holds a few counts of this clone. This chain uses TRBV28 with TRBJ2-1; 12 bases line up with TRBD2. V was pared by 6 bases and J by 1 base, with 1 base of the junction left unmatched. The CDR3 covers 15 residues. Germline V gene sequence: CDR1 MDHEN, CDR2 SYDVKM. The CDR3 DNA reads as TGTGCCAGCAGACTAGCGGGAGGATCCTACAATGAGCAGTTCTTC. Its translation: CASRLAGGSYNEQFF.

The table lists this clone with a few counts. The chain couples TRBV18 to TRBJ2-1; D is possibly TRBD1 (5 bases). This CDR3 has 14 residues. Trimming removed 5 bases at V and 2 bases at J, with 10 bases between. The germline V gene has CDR1 KGHSH and CDR2 LQKENI. CDR3 DNA: TGTGCCAGCTCATCAACAGGAGCCTACAATGAGCAGTTCTTC. Translated: CASSSTGAYNEQFF. The full variable domain, in which reference TRBV18 and TRBJ2-1 provide the parts outside the CDR3, is NAGVMQNPRHLVRRRGQEARLRCSPMKGHSHVYWYRQLPEEGLKFMVYLQKENIIDESGMPKERFSAEFPKEGPSILRIQQVVRGDSAAYFCASSSTGAYNEQFFGPGTRLTVL.

The rearrangement uses TRBV6-5 and TRBJ1-1; D remains unclear. Per germline, CDR1 MNHEY and CDR2 SVGAGI. The CDR3 covers 14 residues. Between the trimmed V and J ends, which lost 6 bases and 1 base, there was a span of 12 bases. The CDR3 sequence is CASSASRRNTEAFF. CDR3 nucleotide sequence: TGTGCCAGCAGCGCTTCGAGGAGGAACACTGAAGCTTTCTTT.

The V and J genes are TRBV6-4 and TRBJ1-2; D is possibly TRBD1 (5 bases). In germline, CDR1 is MRHNA, CDR2 SNTAGT. Trimming cost V 11 bases and J 4 bases, with 17 bases left between them. This CDR3 spans 13 amino acids. The CDR3 sequence: CAGPTVLVYGYTF. CDR3 bases: TGTGCCGGTCCGACAGTTTTGGTCTATGGCTACACCTTC.